Shown below are 8 T cell receptor beta chains from a single sample sequenced in a study of graft-versus-host responses after intestinal transplantation. Clones were read by immunoSEQ multiplex PCR, and TCRdb kept only the in-frame ones, dropping some. The sample holds about 120,000 clones, just over 90% seen once. What these receptors recognize is not known. The starting material was unstimulated CD4+ T cells sorted from spleen or lymph node cells, obtained before transplant. The receptors originated from a human donor who was the organ donor for an intestinal transplant.

The rearrangement joins TRBV30 to TRBJ2-1, with a tentative D call TRBD1 (6 bases). Germline CDR1 is GTSNPN and CDR2 is SVGIG (reference sequence). CDR3 length: 14 residues. With 4 bases removed from V and 4 bases from J, the gap between germline ends came to 14 bases. The CDR3 DNA is TGTGCCTGGACCCGGGACACCTCTTACAATGAGCAGTTCTTC. Translated: CAWTRDTSYNEQFF. Supplemented by reference TRBV30 and TRBJ2-1, the full variable domain reads SQTIHQWPATLVQPVGSPLSLECTVEGTSNPNLYWYRQAAGRGLQLLFYSVGIGQISSEVPQNLSASRPQDRQFILSSKKLLLSDSGFYLCAWTRDTSYNEQFFGPGTRLTVL.

The V call is TRBV11-1, the J call TRBJ2-7; 7 bases agree with TRBD1. The germline CDR1 and CDR2 sequences are SGHAT and FQDESV (reference sequence). The CDR3 covers 13 residues. Trimming removed 8 bases from V and 5 bases from J; junction bases left unmatched: 9. The CDR3 DNA follows: TGTGCCAGCCGAACGACAGGGAGCCACGAGCAGTACTTC. Amino acids: CASRTTGSHEQYF.

The chain uses TRBV4-2 and TRBJ2-3, with TRBD2 matching 8 bases. V was pared by 1 base and J by 6 bases, with 6 bases of the junction left unmatched. CDR1 is LGHNA, CDR2 YNFKEQ, per germline. The length of the CDR3 is 15 residues. The CDR3 reads CASSQGGGGRDTQYF. In DNA, the CDR3 is TGTGCCAGCAGCCAAGGGGGAGGCGGGAGGGATACGCAGTATTTT.

The chain has TRBV11-2 and TRBJ1-2; 7 nucleotides align to TRBD1. CDR3 length equals 15 residues. J gave up 4 bases and V 6 bases, and 11 bases lay outside the gene matches. Germline V lookup: CDR1 SGHAT, CDR2 FQNNGV. In DNA, the CDR3 is TGTGCCAGCAGTTCCCTGAGGACAGGACGCTATGGCTACACCTTC. It translates to CASSSLRTGRYGYTF.

The rearrangement uses TRBV25-1 and TRBJ2-1; perhaps TRBD1 as D (5 bases). V gave up 6 bases and J gave up 15 bases, with 15 bases separating them. Germline V lookup: CDR1 MGHDK, CDR2 SYGVNS. CDR3 size: 11 residues. The CDR3 protein is CASSQGALAFF. CDR3 nucleotides: TGTGCCAGCAGCCAAGGGGCCTTGGCGTTCTTC.

The CDR3 coding sequence is TGCGCCAGCAGTGAGTCTATCGTTGCGGGGCCCCCACTAGCGCTAAGCTCCTACAATGAGCAGTTCTTC. Its translation is CASSESIVAGPPLALSSYNEQFF. The chain uses TRBV10-2 and TRBJ2-1, with 7 positions matching TRBD2. CDR1 and CDR2 (germline): WSHSY, SAAADI. The V and J ends lost 0 bases and 0 bases, in that order; junction bases with no gene match: 23. CDR3 length: 23 residues.

V is TRBV4-2 and J is TRBJ2-5; 8 bases align to TRBD2. The V and J ends lost 4 bases and 3 bases, in that order; junction bases with no gene match: 4. CDR3 length equals 14 residues. CDR1 and CDR2 (germline): LGHNA, YNFKEQ. The chain's CDR3 is CASSRGTRKETQYF. The CDR3, as DNA: TGTGCCAGCAGCCGCGGGACTAGGAAAGAGACCCAGTACTTC.

V and J are TRBV30 and TRBJ2-2; the match to TRBD2 covers 8 bases. The CDR3 contains 15 residues. CDR1 and CDR2 from the germline V gene are GTSNPN and SVGIG (reference sequence). The V segment lost 0 bases and the J segment 4 bases; nucleotides outside the gene matches: 4. This CDR3 reads CAWSVLLAGTGELFF. For the CDR3, the DNA is TGTGCCTGGAGTGTACTGCTAGCGGGCACCGGGGAGCTGTTTTTT.